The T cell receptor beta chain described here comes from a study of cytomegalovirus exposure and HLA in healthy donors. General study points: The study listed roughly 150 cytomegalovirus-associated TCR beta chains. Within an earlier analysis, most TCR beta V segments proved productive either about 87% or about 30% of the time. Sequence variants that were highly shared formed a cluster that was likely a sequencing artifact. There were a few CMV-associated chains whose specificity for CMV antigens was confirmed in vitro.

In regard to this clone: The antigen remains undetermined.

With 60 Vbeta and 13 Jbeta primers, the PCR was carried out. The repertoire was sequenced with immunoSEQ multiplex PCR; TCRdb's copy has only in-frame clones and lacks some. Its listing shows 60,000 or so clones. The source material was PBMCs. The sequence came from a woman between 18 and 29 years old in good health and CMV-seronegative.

The CDR3: CASSNFPLRVQETQYF. The DNA for the CDR3 is TGTGCCAGTAGTAATTTCCCGTTGAGAGTACAAGAGACCCAGTACTTC. The chain has TRBV19 and TRBJ2-5; D not certain. The CDR3 has 16 residues. The germline CDR1 and CDR2 sequences are LNHDA and SQIVND (reference sequence). V lost 4 bases to trimming and J lost 2 bases, with 17 bases between them. Full variable domain (outside the CDR3, taken from reference TRBV19 and TRBJ2-5): DGGITQSPKYLFRKEGQNVTLSCEQNLNHDAMYWYRQDPGQGLRLIYYSQIVNDFQKGDIAEGYSVSREKKESFPLTVTSAQKNPTAFYLCASSNFPLRVQETQYFGPGTRLLVL.